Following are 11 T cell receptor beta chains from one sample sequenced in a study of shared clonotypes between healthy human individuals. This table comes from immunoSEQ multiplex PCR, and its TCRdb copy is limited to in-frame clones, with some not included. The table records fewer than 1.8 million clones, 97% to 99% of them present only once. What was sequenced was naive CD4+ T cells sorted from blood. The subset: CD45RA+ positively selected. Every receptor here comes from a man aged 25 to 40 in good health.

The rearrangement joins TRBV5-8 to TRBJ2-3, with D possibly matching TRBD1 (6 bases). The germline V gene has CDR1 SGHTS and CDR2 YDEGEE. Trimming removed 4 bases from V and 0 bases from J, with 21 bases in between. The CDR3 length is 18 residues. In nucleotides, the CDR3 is TGTGCCAGCAGCGGCCCAGGGGCAAAAGCTACTAGCACAGATACGCAGTATTTT. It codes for CASSGPGAKATSTDTQYF.

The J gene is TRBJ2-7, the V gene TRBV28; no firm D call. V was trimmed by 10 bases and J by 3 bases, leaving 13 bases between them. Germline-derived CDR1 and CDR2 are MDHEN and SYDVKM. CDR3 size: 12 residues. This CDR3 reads CAIAEWGYEQYF. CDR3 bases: TGTGCCATCGCGGAGTGGGGCTACGAGCAGTACTTC.

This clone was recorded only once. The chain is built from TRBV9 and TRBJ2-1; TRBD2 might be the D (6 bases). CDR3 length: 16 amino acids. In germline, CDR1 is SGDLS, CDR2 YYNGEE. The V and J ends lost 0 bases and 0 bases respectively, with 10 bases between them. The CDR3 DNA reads TGTGCCAGCAGCGTAGCGGGGGTCGACTCCTACAATGAGCAGTTCTTC. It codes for CASSVAGVDSYNEQFF.

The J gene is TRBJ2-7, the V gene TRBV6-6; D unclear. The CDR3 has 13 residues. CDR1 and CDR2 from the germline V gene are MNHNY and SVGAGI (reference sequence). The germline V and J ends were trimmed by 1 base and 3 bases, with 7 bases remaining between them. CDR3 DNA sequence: TGTGCCAGCAGTTACTGGGCGAGCTACGAGCAGTACTTC. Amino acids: CASSYWASYEQYF.

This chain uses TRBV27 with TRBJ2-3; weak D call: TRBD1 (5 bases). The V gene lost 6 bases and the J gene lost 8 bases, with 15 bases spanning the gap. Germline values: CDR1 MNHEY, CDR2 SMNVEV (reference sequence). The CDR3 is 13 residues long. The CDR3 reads CASRSGSPSTQYF. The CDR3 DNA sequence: TGTGCCAGCAGGTCAGGGTCCCCCTCTACGCAGTATTTT.

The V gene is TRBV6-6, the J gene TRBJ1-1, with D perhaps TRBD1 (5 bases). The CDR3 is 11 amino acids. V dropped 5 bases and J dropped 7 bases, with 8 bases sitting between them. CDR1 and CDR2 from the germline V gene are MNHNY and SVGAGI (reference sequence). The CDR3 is CASSLTDEAFF. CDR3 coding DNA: TGTGCCAGCAGTCTGACAGATGAAGCTTTCTTT.

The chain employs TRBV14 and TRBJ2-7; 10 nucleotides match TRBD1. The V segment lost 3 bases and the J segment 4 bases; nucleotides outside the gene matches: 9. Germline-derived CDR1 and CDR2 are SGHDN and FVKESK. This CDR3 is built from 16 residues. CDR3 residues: CASSHTGTGVVYEQYF. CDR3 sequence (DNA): TGTGCCAGCAGCCATACGGGGACAGGGGTTGTGTACGAGCAGTACTTC.

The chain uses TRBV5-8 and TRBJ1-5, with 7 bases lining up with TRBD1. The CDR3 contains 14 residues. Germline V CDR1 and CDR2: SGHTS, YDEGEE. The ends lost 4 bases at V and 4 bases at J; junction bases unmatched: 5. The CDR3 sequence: CASSATGANQPQHF. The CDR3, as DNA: TGTGCCAGCAGCGCAACAGGGGCTAATCAGCCCCAGCATTTT.

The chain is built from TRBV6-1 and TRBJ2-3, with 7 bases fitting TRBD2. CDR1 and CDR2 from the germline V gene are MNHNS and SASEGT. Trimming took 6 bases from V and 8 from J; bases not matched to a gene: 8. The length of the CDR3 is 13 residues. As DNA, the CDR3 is TGTGCCAGCAGAAATTTTGGCGGGGGTACGCAGTATTTT. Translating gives CASRNFGGGTQYF.

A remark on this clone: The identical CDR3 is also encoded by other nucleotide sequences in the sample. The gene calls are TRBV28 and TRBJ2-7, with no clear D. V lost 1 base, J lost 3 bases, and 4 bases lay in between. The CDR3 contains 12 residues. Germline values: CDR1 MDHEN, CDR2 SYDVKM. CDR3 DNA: TGTGCCAGCAGTTTATACAACTACGAGCAGTACTTC. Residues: CASSLYNYEQYF.

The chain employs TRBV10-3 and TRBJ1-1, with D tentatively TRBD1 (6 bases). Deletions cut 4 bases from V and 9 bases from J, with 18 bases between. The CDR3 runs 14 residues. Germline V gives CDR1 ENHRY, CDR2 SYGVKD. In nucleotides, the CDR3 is TGTGCCATCAGTGGGGGGGCACAGGGCGACAAAGCTTTCTTT. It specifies CAISGGAQGDKAFF.